These T cell receptor beta chains were read from a single sample in a study of persistence of HIV-infected CD4 T cells. Antigen specificity for these receptors is unknown. TCRdb's copy holds only in-frame clones and misses some; the assay was immunoSEQ multiplex PCR. The repertoire holds tens of thousands of clones, 70% seen once, with approximately 1.4% in the top ten. This specimen was CD4+ T cells sorted from PBMCs after approximately 20-hour stimulation, taken from a patient who received antiretroviral therapy. These receptors were obtained from an adult man with HIV who was CMV-seropositive. CDR3s include the opening cysteine and the closing phenylalanine or tryptophan. D genes are given only for firm matches. A clone size is listed for some rows: how often the clone was seen (once, few, many), or a class if it is expanded.

d_call: NA; clone_size: NA; v_call: TRBV2; j_call: TRBJ2-1; cdr3_aa: CASSEGSTRRVF; cdr3_nt: TGTGCCAGCAGTGAAGGTAGCACCCGTCGGGTCTTC
d_call: NA; clone_size: NA; v_call: TRBV5-1; j_call: TRBJ2-3; cdr3_aa: CASSRGSSTDTQYF; cdr3_nt: TGCGCCAGCTCGCGGGGTTCGAGCACAGATACGCAGTATTTT
d_call: TRBD1; clone_size: NA; v_call: TRBV9; j_call: TRBJ2-7; cdr3_aa: CASSVEDRGREQYF; cdr3_nt: TGTGCCAGCAGCGTAGAAGACAGGGGGCGCGAGCAGTACTTC
d_call: NA; clone_size: NA; v_call: TRBV7-2; j_call: TRBJ1-2; cdr3_aa: CASSLDIGINGYTF; cdr3_nt: TGTGCCAGCAGCTTGGACATCGGGATCAATGGCTACACCTTC
d_call: NA; clone_size: NA; v_call: TRBV18; j_call: TRBJ1-6; cdr3_aa: CASSPEGTPGRTPLHF; cdr3_nt: TGTGCCAGCTCACCAGAGGGGACTCCGGGAAGGACACCCCTCCACTTT
d_call: TRBD1; clone_size: few; v_call: TRBV27; j_call: TRBJ2-7; cdr3_aa: CASSLIGTGDSYEQYF; cdr3_nt: TGTGCCAGCAGTTTAATCGGGACAGGGGATTCCTACGAGCAGTACTTC
d_call: NA; clone_size: NA; v_call: TRBV6-4; j_call: TRBJ1-2; cdr3_aa: CASSEGRGPSNYGYTF; cdr3_nt: TGTGCCAGCAGTGAGGGCAGGGGCCCCTCTAACTATGGCTACACCTTC
d_call: NA; clone_size: once; v_call: TRBV6-5; j_call: TRBJ2-3; cdr3_aa: CASSRTFFSTDTQYF; cdr3_nt: TGTGCCAGCAGCCGGACTTTCTTTAGCACAGATACGCAGTATTTT
d_call: NA; clone_size: NA; v_call: TRBV27; j_call: TRBJ2-7; cdr3_aa: CASRPTGNYEQYF; cdr3_nt: TGTGCCAGCAGGCCGACGGGCAACTACGAGCAGTACTTC
d_call: TRBD1; clone_size: NA; v_call: TRBV6-5; j_call: TRBJ1-4; cdr3_aa: CASSYNRGNEKLFF; cdr3_nt: TGTGCCAGCAGCTATAACAGGGGAAATGAAAAACTGTTTTTT
d_call: NA; clone_size: NA; v_call: TRBV2; j_call: TRBJ1-1; cdr3_aa: CASSERFRRGTEAFF; cdr3_nt: TGTGCCAGCAGTGAACGGTTCCGGAGGGGCACTGAAGCTTTCTTT
d_call: NA; clone_size: NA; v_call: TRBV4-1; j_call: TRBJ2-1; cdr3_aa: CASSQPLSDEQFF; cdr3_nt: TGCGCCAGCAGCCAACCCCTGAGTGATGAGCAGTTCTTC
d_call: TRBD2; clone_size: NA; v_call: TRBV7-3; j_call: TRBJ2-1; cdr3_aa: CASSLRASGYNEQFF; cdr3_nt: TGTGCCAGCAGCTTACGCGCTAGCGGATACAATGAGCAGTTCTTC
d_call: NA; clone_size: few; v_call: TRBV19; j_call: TRBJ1-3; cdr3_aa: CASTPGRAGNTIYF; cdr3_nt: TGTGCCAGTACTCCCGGACGGGCTGGAAACACCATATATTTT
d_call: NA; clone_size: NA; v_call: TRBV21-1; j_call: TRBJ2-1; cdr3_aa: CASSTHPGQAKNEQFF; cdr3_nt: TGTGCCAGCTCAACCCACCCGGGACAGGCGAAGAATGAGCAGTTCTTC
d_call: NA; clone_size: NA; v_call: TRBV7-8; j_call: TRBJ1-6; cdr3_aa: CASSLVASPLHF; cdr3_nt: TGTGCCAGCAGCTTAGTCGCTTCACCCCTCCACTTT
d_call: NA; clone_size: NA; v_call: TRBV25-1; j_call: TRBJ2-1; cdr3_aa: CASSPRNEQFF; cdr3_nt: TGTGCCAGCAGCCCCCGCAATGAGCAGTTCTTC
d_call: TRBD1; clone_size: NA; v_call: TRBV18; j_call: TRBJ2-1; cdr3_aa: CASSSGQGAYNEQFF; cdr3_nt: TGTGCCAGCTCATCGGGGCAGGGGGCCTACAATGAGCAGTTCTTC
d_call: NA; clone_size: NA; v_call: TRBV3-1/TRBV3-2; j_call: TRBJ2-7; cdr3_aa: CASSLTGLASYEQYF; cdr3_nt: TGTGCCAGCAGCCTAACAGGGCTGGCCTCCTACGAGCAGTACTTC
d_call: NA; clone_size: NA; v_call: TRBV12-3/TRBV12-4; j_call: TRBJ1-1; cdr3_aa: CASSFADNTEAFF; cdr3_nt: TGTGCCAGCAGTTTTGCAGATAACACTGAAGCTTTCTTT